The clone carrying this T cell receptor (beta chain) was seen ten or more times. What it binds is not known. This entry comes from a study of T cells in Graves' hyperthyroidism and ophthalmopathy. Looking at the study overall: Peripheral blood collection took place at initial diagnosis, before any treatment. Study-wide findings and caveats: Onset of ophthalmopathy came a median roughly 6.5 months after the model predicted it. Ophthalmopathy could be told apart from stable hyperthyroidism with a 13 V-J model.

Amplification of TCR beta CDR3 regions was performed using RNA transcripts as template. Initially, a first-round RT-PCR of the TCR CDR3 employed the HTBI primer set. Using its own MiXCR run on the multiplex PCR reads, TCRdb lists one record per CDR3 protein. The sample shows approximately 620,000 distinct CDR3 sequences, more than 15% of them seen only once. Trimming cost V 2 bases and J 5 bases; bases outside gene matches: 17. The germline V gene has CDR1 LGHDT and CDR2 YNNKEL (reference sequence). CDR3 size: 18 residues. This rearrangement joins TRBV3-1 to TRBJ1-1; 7 nucleotides line up with TRBD1. The TCR comes from a woman in her 40s with Graves' ophthalmopathy. Material: blood. This CDR3 reads CASSQPPGTAPGGTEAFF. CDR3 bases: TGTGCCAGCAGCCAACCTCCCGGGACAGCCCCCGGCGGGACTGAAGCTTTCTTT.